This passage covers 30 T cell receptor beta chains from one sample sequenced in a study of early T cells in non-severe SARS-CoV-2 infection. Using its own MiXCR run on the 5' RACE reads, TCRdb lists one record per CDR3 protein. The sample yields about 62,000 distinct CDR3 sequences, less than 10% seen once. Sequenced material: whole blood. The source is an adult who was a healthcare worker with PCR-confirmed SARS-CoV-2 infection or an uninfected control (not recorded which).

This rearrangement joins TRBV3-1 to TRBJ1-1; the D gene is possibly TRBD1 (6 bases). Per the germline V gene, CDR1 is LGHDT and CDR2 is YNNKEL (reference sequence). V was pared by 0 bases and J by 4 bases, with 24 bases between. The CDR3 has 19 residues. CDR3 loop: CASSQDIGVLDSLFTEAFF. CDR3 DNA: TGTGCCAGCAGCCAAGATATTGGGGTACTGGACAGCTTATTCACTGAAGCTTTCTTT. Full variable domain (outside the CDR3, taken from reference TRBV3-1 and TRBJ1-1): DTAVSQTPKYLVTQMGNDKSIKCEQNLGHDTMYWYKQDSKKFLKIMFSYNNKELIINETVPNRFSPKSPDKAHLNLHINSLELGDSAVYFCASSQDIGVLDSLFTEAFFGQGTRLTVV.

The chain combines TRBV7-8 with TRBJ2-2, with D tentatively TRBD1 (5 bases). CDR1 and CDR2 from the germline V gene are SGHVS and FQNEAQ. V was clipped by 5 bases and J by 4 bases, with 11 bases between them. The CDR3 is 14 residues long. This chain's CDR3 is CASSPSRATGELFF. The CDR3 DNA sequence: TGTGCCAGCAGCCCCAGCAGGGCCACCGGGGAGCTGTTTTTT.

The DNA for the CDR3 is TGTGCCAGCAGCGTCCGTCCCACTGGAACAGATACGCAGTATTTT. Its translation is CASSVRPTGTDTQYF. The rearrangement links TRBV9 to TRBJ2-3, with D hard to call. The CDR3 runs 15 residues. Germline CDR1 SGDLS, CDR2 YYNGEE. The V and J ends lost 2 bases and 3 bases respectively, with 13 bases between them.

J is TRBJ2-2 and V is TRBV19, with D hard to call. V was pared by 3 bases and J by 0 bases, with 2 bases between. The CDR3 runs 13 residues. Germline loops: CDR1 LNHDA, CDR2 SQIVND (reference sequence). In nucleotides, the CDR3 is TGTGCCAGTAGTATCCCGAACACCGGGGAGCTGTTTTTT. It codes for CASSIPNTGELFF.

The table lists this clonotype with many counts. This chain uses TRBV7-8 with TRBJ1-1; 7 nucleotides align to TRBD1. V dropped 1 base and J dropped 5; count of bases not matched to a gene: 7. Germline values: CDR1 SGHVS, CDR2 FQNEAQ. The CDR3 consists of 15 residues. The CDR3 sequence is CASSLETGRVTEAFF. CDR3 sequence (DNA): TGTGCCAGCAGCTTAGAGACAGGGCGTGTGACTGAAGCTTTCTTT.

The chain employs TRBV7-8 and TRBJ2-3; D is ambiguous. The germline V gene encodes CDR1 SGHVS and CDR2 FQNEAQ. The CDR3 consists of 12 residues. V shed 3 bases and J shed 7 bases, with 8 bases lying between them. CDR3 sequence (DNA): TGTGCCAGCAGCTTCGACGGTCATACGCAGTATTTT. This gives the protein CASSFDGHTQYF. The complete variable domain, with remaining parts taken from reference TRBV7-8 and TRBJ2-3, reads GAGVSQSPRYKVAKRGQDVALRCDPISGHVSLFWYQQALGQGPEFLTYFQNEAQLDKSGLPSDRFFAERPEGSVSTLKIQRTQQEDSAVYLCASSFDGHTQYFGPGTRLTVL.

CDR3 DNA sequence: TGTGCCAGCAGCTTAGTGCAGGGTATGGATACGCAGTATTTT. This translates into CASSLVQGMDTQYF. The chain has TRBV11-2 and TRBJ2-3, with a weak D call TRBD1 (5 bases). CDR1 and CDR2 (germline): SGHAT, FQNNGV. Trimming shortened V by 1 base and J by 6 bases, and 11 bases separated the two germline ends. CDR3 size: 14 residues. The full variable domain, its missing parts supplied by reference TRBV11-2 and TRBJ2-3, is EAGVAQSPRYKIIEKRQSVAFWCNPISGHATLYWYQQILGQGPKLLIQFQNNGVVDDSQLPKDRFSAERLKGVDSTLKIQPAKLEDSAVYLCASSLVQGMDTQYFGPGTRLTVL.

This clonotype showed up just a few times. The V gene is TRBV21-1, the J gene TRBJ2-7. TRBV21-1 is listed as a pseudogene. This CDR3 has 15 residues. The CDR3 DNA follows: TGTGCCAGCAGCAACAGAAAGGGGAGCTCCTACGAGCAGTACGTC. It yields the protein CASSNRKGSSYEQYV.

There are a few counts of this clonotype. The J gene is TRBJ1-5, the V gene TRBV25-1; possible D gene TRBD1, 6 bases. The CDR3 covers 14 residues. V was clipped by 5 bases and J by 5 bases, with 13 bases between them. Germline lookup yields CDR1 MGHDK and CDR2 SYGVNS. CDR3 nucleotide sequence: TGTGCCAGCAGTATGTGGGGGGCTGATCAGCCCCAGCATTTT. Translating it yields CASSMWGADQPQHF.

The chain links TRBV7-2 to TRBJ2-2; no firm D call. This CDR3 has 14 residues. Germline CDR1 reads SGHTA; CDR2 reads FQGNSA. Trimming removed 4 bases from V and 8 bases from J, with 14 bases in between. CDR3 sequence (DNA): TGTGCCAGCAGCTCCACTCTCGTCCCTGGGGAGCTGTTTTTT. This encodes CASSSTLVPGELFF. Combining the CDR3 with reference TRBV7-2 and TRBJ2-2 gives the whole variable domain GAGVSQSPSNKVTEKGKDVELRCDPISGHTALYWYRQSLGQGLEFLIYFQGNSAPDKSGLPSDRFSAERTGGSVSTLTIQRTQQEDSAVYLCASSSTLVPGELFFGEGSRLTVL.

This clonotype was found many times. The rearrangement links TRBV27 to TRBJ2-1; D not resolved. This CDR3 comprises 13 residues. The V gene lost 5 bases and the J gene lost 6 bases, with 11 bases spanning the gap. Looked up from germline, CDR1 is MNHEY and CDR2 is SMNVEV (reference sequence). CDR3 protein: CASSPGPSNEQFF. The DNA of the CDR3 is TGTGCCAGCAGTCCTGGACCGTCCAATGAGCAGTTCTTC.

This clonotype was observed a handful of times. In DNA form, the CDR3 reads TGTGCCAGCAGCCCTCCTCGGACACCTCCTGGGGAGACCCAGTACTTC. Translation gives CASSPPRTPPGETQYF. The V call is TRBV7-8, the J call TRBJ2-5, with D possibly TRBD1 on 5 matching bases. Germline CDR1 SGHVS, CDR2 FQNEAQ. V shed 5 bases and J shed 5 bases, with 21 bases lying between them. This CDR3 spans 16 amino acids.

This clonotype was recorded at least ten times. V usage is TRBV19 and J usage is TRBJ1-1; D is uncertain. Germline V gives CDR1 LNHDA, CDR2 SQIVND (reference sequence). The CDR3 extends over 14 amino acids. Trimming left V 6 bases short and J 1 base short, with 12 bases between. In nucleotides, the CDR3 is TGTGCCAGTAGCTTCGGACCGGCGAACACTGAAGCTTTCTTT. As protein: CASSFGPANTEAFF.

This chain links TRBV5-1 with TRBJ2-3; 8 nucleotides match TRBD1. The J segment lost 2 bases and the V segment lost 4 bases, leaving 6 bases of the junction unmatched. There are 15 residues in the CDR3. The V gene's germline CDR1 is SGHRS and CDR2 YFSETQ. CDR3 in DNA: TGCGCCAGCAGCACTGAGGACAGGGACACAGATACGCAGTATTTT. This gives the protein CASSTEDRDTDTQYF.

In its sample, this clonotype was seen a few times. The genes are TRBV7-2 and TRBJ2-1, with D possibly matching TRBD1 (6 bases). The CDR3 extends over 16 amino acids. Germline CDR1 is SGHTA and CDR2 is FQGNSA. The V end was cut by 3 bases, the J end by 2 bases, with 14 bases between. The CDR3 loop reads CASSFETGFTYNEQFF. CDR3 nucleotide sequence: TGTGCCAGCAGCTTTGAGACAGGCTTCACCTACAATGAGCAGTTCTTC.

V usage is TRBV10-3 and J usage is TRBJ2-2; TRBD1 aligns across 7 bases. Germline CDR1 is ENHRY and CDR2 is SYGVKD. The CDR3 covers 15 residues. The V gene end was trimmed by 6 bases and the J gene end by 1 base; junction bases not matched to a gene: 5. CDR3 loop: CAISSGQMNTGELFF. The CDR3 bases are TGTGCCATCAGCTCGGGACAGATGAACACCGGGGAGCTGTTTTTT.

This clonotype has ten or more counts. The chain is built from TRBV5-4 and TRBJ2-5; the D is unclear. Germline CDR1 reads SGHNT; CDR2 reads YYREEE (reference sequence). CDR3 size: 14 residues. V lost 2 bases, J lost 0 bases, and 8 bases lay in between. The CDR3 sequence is CASSFQGNQETQYF. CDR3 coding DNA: TGTGCCAGCAGCTTTCAAGGCAACCAAGAGACCCAGTACTTC.

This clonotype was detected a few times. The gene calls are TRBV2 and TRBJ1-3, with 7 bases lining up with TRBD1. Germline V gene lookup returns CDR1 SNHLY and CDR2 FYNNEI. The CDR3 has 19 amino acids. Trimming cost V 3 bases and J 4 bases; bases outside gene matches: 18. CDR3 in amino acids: CASSEWGQFLRRVGNTIYF. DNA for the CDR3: TGTGCCAGCAGTGAGTGGGGACAGTTCCTCCGCCGCGTCGGAAACACCATATATTTT.

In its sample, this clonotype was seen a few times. The CDR3: CATSRDFQDIVSYGYTF. CDR3 sequence (DNA): TGTGCCACCAGCAGAGATTTCCAGGACATAGTATCCTATGGCTACACCTTC. The chain links TRBV15 to TRBJ1-2, with D possibly being TRBD1 (5 bases). Germline V lookup: CDR1 LNHNV, CDR2 YYDKDF (reference sequence). This CDR3 is built from 17 residues. The V end was cut by 0 bases, the J end by 4 bases, with 18 bases between.

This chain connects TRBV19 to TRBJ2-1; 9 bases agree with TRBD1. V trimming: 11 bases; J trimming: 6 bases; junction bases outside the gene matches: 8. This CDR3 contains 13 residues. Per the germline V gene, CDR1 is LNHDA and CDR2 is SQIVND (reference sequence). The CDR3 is CAGGQGGLNEQFF. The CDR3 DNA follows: TGTGCCGGGGGACAGGGAGGGCTCAATGAGCAGTTCTTC.

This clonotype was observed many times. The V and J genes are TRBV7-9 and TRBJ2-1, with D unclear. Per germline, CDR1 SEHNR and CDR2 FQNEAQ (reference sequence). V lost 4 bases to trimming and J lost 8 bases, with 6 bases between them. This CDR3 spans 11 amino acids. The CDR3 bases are TGTGCCAGCAGCTCGGACGATGAGCAGTTCTTC. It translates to CASSSDDEQFF. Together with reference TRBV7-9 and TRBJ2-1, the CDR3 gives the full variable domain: DTGVSQNPRHKITKRGQNVTFRCDPISEHNRLYWYRQTLGQGPEFLTYFQNEAQLEKSRLLSDRFSAERPKGSFSTLEIQRTEQGDSAMYLCASSSDDEQFFGPGTRLTVL.

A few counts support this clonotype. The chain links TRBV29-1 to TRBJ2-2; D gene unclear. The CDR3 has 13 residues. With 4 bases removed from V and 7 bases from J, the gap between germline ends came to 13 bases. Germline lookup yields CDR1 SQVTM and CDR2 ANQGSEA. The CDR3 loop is CSVVGGTLGELFF. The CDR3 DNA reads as TGCAGCGTTGTTGGCGGAACTCTCGGGGAGCTGTTTTTT.

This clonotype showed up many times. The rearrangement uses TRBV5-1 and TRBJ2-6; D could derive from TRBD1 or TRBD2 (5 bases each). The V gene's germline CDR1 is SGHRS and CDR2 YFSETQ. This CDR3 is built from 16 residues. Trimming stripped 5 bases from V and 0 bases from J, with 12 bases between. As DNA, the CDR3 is TGCGCCAGCAGGGGGACCTGGAACTCTGGGGCCAACGTCCTGACTTTC. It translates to CASRGTWNSGANVLTF.

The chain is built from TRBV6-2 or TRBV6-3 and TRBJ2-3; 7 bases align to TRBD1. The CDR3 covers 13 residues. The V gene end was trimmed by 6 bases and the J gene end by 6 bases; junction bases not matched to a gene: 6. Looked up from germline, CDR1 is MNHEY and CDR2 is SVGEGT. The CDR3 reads CASSLQGWDTQYF. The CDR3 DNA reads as TGTGCCAGCAGCCTACAGGGGTGGGATACGCAGTATTTT.

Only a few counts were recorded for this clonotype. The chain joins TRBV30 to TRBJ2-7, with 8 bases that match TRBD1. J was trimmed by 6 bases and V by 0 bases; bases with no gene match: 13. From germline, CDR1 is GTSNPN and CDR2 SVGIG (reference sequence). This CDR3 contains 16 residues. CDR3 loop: CAWSVMAADRGSEQYV. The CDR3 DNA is TGTGCCTGGAGTGTAATGGCCGCCGACAGGGGAAGCGAGCAGTACGTC.

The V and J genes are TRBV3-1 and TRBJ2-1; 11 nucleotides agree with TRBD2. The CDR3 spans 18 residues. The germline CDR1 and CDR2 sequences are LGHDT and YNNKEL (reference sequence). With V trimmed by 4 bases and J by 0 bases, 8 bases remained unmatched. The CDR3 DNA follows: TGTGCCAGCAGCCGAGTAGCGGGGGGGCTCAGCTCCTACAATGAGCAGTTCTTC. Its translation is CASSRVAGGLSSYNEQFF.

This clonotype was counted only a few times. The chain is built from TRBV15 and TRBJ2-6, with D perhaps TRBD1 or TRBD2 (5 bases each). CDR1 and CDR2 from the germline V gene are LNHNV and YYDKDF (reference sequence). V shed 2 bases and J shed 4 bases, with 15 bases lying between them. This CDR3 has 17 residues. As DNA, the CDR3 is TGTGCCACCAGCAGAAAGAGGGGAGTCGCAGGGGCCAACGTCCTGACTTTC. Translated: CATSRKRGVAGANVLTF.

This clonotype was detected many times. In DNA form, the CDR3 reads TGTGCCAGCAGCCAAGGTCCCAGGGGGAACAATGAGCAGTTCTTC. It translates to CASSQGPRGNNEQFF. The V and J genes are TRBV3-1 and TRBJ2-1; 7 bases map to TRBD1. Per germline, CDR1 LGHDT and CDR2 YNNKEL (reference sequence). The CDR3 runs 15 residues. After removal of 1 base from V and 5 bases from J, the junction contained 5 bases not matched to a gene.

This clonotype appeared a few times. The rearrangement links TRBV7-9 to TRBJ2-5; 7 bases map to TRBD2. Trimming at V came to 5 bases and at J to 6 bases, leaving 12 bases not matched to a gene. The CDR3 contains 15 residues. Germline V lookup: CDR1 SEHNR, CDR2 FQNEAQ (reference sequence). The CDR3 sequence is CASSPSWGGSKTQYF. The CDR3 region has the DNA TGTGCCAGCAGCCCCAGCTGGGGGGGAAGTAAGACCCAGTACTTC.

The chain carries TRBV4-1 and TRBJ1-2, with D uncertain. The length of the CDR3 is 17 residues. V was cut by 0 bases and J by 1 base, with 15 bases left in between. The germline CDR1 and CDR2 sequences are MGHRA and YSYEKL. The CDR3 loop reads CASSQDALPDFNYGYTF. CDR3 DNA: TGCGCCAGCAGCCAAGACGCCCTGCCGGACTTTAACTATGGCTACACCTTC.